The 20 T cell receptor beta chains below come from one sample, sequenced in a study of tumor-infiltrating lymphocytes in primary liver carcinoma. From around 500 ng total RNA, TCR beta cDNA was generated with a primer in the constant region. Slightly modified ARM-PCR with three nested multiplex PCR rounds yielded TCR beta libraries. TRBV1-TRBV30 forward and Cbeta reverse primers drove the first two approximately 11-cycle rounds. TCRdb analysed the multiplex PCR reads with MiXCR anew, one entry per CDR3 protein. The table shows 330,000 or so distinct CDR3 sequences, with about two thirds occurring only once. Germline DNA was also extracted, and blood RNA derived from unsorted whole blood. The sample was peripheral blood. The receptor set was obtained from a man aged 40-50 years with primary liver carcinoma and hepatitis B virus infection.

Worth noting for this clonotype: A read error may be the cause here, since a much bigger clone is one base away. The rearrangement links TRBV4-3 to TRBJ2-3, with 8 bases aligning to TRBD1. Trimming cost V 3 bases and J 5 bases; bases outside gene matches: 4. Germline loops: CDR1 LGHNA, CDR2 YSLEER. The CDR3 length is 14 residues. CDR3 coding DNA: TGCGCCAGCAGCCAGGACAGGGAGATAGATACGCAGTATTTT. Protein: CASSQDREIDTQYF.

In the case of this clonotype: A much larger clone differs by one base, so this may be a read error. J is TRBJ2-7 and V is TRBV6-5, with a weak D call TRBD1 (5 bases). V was cut by 8 bases and J by 5 bases, with 19 bases left in between. Germline CDR1 and CDR2: MNHEY and SVGAGI. The CDR3 loop spans 14 amino acids. Here the CDR3 reads CASGDAGPIDEQYF. CDR3 nucleotides: TGTGCCAGCGGGGATGCAGGGCCCATCGACGAGCAGTACTTC.

About this clonotype itself: A junction end diverges from the germline sequence, so it may reflect a read error. The chain combines TRBV11-2 with TRBJ2-7, with D unresolved. Germline V gives CDR1 SGHAT, CDR2 FQNNGV. This CDR3 is built from 13 residues. The CDR3 sequence: CASTRKESYEQYF. The CDR3 DNA reads as TGCGCCAGCACCCGGAAAGAAAGCTACGAGCAGTACTTC.

To note about this clonotype: The junction does not match germline at one end; this may be a read error. The chain recombines TRBV5-5 with TRBJ2-3; D is undetermined. This CDR3 is 11 amino acids long. Germline lookup yields CDR1 SGHKS and CDR2 YYEKEE (reference sequence). CDR3 nucleotides: TGTGCCGGCAGCTATGGGGATACGCAGTATTTT. Its translation: CAGSYGDTQYF.

This clonotype was seen just once. This may come from a read error, since a much larger clone is one base off. This chain joins TRBV10-3 and TRBJ2-1; TRBD2 agrees at 8 bases. The CDR3 consists of 12 residues. From germline, CDR1 is ENHRY and CDR2 SYGVKD. The CDR3 is CVISNSGAHEFF. CDR3 sequence (DNA): TGTGTCATCAGCAATAGCGGGGCGCACGAGTTCTTC.

The chain uses TRBV11-2 and TRBJ2-1; TRBD2 aligns across 7 bases. The CDR3 spans 16 residues. Germline V gene data show CDR1 as SGHAT and CDR2 as FQNNGV. J gave up 2 bases and V 4 bases, and 8 bases lay outside the gene matches. DNA of the CDR3: TGTGCCAGCAGCTCAGTACCGGGACTACCCTACAATGAGCAGTTCTTC. Protein product: CASSSVPGLPYNEQFF.

This clonotype was recorded a few times. This chain connects TRBV5-1 to TRBJ1-2; perhaps TRBD1 as D (5 bases). This CDR3 has 15 residues. Germline V lookup: CDR1 SGHRS, CDR2 YFSETQ. Trimming shortened V by 2 bases and J by 4 bases, and 15 bases separated the two germline ends. Written as DNA, the CDR3 is TGCGCCAGCAGCTTAGACCCAGGGTCTAGCTATGGCTACACCTTC. Translation gives CASSLDPGSSYGYTF. The variable domain in full, completed from reference TRBV5-1 and TRBJ1-2, reads KAGVTQTPRYLIKTRGQQVTLSCSPISGHRSVSWYQQTPGQGLQFLFEYFSETQRNKGNFPGRFSGRQFSNSRSEMNVSTLELGDSALYLCASSLDPGSSYGYTFGSGTRLTVV.

As to this clonotype: One end of the junction does not line up with germline, which may come from a read error. This rearrangement joins TRBV4-2 to TRBJ1-4; no clear D. Germline CDR1 reads LGHNA; CDR2 reads YNFKEQ. The CDR3 covers 14 residues. The CDR3 spells CARSQEADDEKLFF. The CDR3 nucleotides read TGTGCCCGCAGTCAAGAGGCAGATGATGAAAAACTGTTTTTT.

The chain employs TRBV7-9 and TRBJ2-7; TRBD2 agrees at 10 bases. The CDR3 extends over 14 amino acids. Germline lookup yields CDR1 SEHNR and CDR2 FQNEAQ (reference sequence). Unmatched junction bases numbered 9, after V lost 6 bases and J lost 7 bases. The CDR3 here is CASRAGTSAFEQYF. The CDR3 DNA is TGTGCCAGCAGGGCCGGGACTAGCGCGTTTGAGCAGTACTTC.

This clonotype was counted at least ten times. The rearrangement joins TRBV10-3 to TRBJ2-1, with 9 positions matching TRBD1. Looked up from germline, CDR1 is ENHRY and CDR2 is SYGVKD. With V trimmed by 11 bases and J by 6 bases, 11 bases remained unmatched. CDR3 length: 14 amino acids. In DNA form, the CDR3 reads TGTGCCGCCACAACGGGACAGGGTGGCAATGAGCAGTTCTTC. Translation gives CAATTGQGGNEQFF.

The rearrangement joins TRBV11-2 to TRBJ1-2, with a possible D match to TRBD1 (5 bases). The germline V and J ends were trimmed by 0 bases and 6 bases, with 11 bases remaining between them. This CDR3 comprises 14 residues. Germline V CDR1 and CDR2: SGHAT, FQNNGV. CDR3 nucleotides: TGTGCCAGCAGCTTAGAACGTGTAGGGGATGGCTACACCTTC. It yields the protein CASSLERVGDGYTF.

The rearrangement joins TRBV11-2 to TRBJ2-1; D may be TRBD2 (5 bases). Germline V gene lookup returns CDR1 SGHAT and CDR2 FQNNGV. Trimming removed 5 bases at V and 8 bases at J, with 16 bases between. The CDR3 contains 14 residues. CDR3 region: CASSLASRYDEQFF. For the CDR3, the DNA is TGTGCCAGCAGCCTAGCCTCCAGATACGATGAGCAGTTCTTC.

This clonotype was counted ten times or more. The V and J genes are TRBV6-6 and TRBJ2-5, with unresolved D. The germline V gene encodes CDR1 MNHNY and CDR2 SVGAGI (reference sequence). Trimming cost V 6 bases and J 3 bases, with 5 bases left between them. CDR3 length equals 11 residues. The CDR3, as DNA: TGTGCCAGCAGCAATAAAGAGACCCAGTACTTC. Protein product: CASSNKETQYF.

Remarks on this clonotype: A much larger clone lies one base from this, so it may be a read error. This sequence joins TRBV6-1 and TRBJ1-4, with TRBD1 as a possible D gene (5 bases). CDR3 length: 15 amino acids. Germline CDR1 reads MNHNS; CDR2 reads SASEGT. In DNA form, the CDR3 reads TGTGCCAGCAGTTACTTCCCACCGTTAGGGGAAAAACCGTTTTTT. Its translation: CASSYFPPLGEKPFF.

For this clonotype: With a much larger clone just one base away, this may be a read error. The rearrangement joins TRBV6-5 to TRBJ1-6; TRBD1 matches at 10 bases. CDR3 length equals 15 residues. Germline loops: CDR1 MNHEY, CDR2 SVGAGI. The CDR3 protein is CVSRTGGSYNSPLHF. The CDR3 DNA reads as TGTGTCAGCAGGACAGGGGGCTCCTATAATTCACCCCTCCACTTT.

In regard to this clonotype: This may stem from a read error, because a much larger clone lies one nucleotide away. CDR3 residues: CASGLEGHYEQYF. The DNA of the CDR3 is TGTGCCAGCGGACTAGAGGGGCACTACGAGCAGTACTTC. The rearrangement links TRBV6-6 to TRBJ2-7; 7 bases are a match to TRBD2. There are 13 residues in the CDR3. V lost 8 bases, J lost 3 bases, and 7 bases stayed unmatched. Germline values: CDR1 MNHNY, CDR2 SVGAGI (reference sequence).

The chain links TRBV6-5 to TRBJ2-3; TRBD1 is a possible D gene (6 bases). V was clipped by 7 bases and J by 5 bases, with 16 bases between them. The CDR3 is 14 residues long. Germline V gene sequence: CDR1 MNHEY, CDR2 SVGAGI. The CDR3 DNA is TGTGCCAGCATGCCACAGGGATTCGGAGATACGCAGTATTTT. It is translated as CASMPQGFGDTQYF.

At least ten counts were recorded for this clonotype. V usage is TRBV12-3 or TRBV12-4 and J usage is TRBJ2-3; tentatively, D is TRBD1 (5 bases). The CDR3 runs 16 residues. Trimming shortened V by 5 bases and J by 0 bases, and 15 bases separated the two germline ends. The CDR3 loop reads CASSPGQETSTDTQYF. In nucleotides, the CDR3 is TGTGCCAGCAGTCCAGGGCAGGAGACTAGCACAGATACGCAGTATTTT.

In regard to this clonotype: A much larger clone differs by one base, so this may be a read error. This chain links TRBV4-1 with TRBJ2-7; 11 bases agree with TRBD2. Germline values: CDR1 MGHRA, CDR2 YSYEKL. The V and J ends lost 7 bases and 7 bases, in that order; junction bases with no gene match: 12. The CDR3 extends over 15 amino acids. The CDR3 spells CASTRSLAGANEQYF. CDR3 sequence (DNA): TGCGCCAGCACCCGCTCACTAGCGGGAGCGAATGAGCAGTACTTC.

To note about this clonotype: Just one base apart from a much larger clone, this may be a read error. Likely a read error: the CDR3 ends without its conserved phenylalanine or tryptophan. CDR3 sequence: CASSYLENTEAFS. The CDR3 DNA is TGTGCCAGCAGTTATCTGGAGAACACTGAAGCTTTCTCT. The chain recombines TRBV6-6 with TRBJ1-1; D remains ambiguous. Trimming took off 3 bases at V and 1 base at J, with 6 bases between the two ends. From germline, CDR1 is MNHNY and CDR2 SVGAGI (reference sequence). The CDR3 loop spans 13 amino acids.